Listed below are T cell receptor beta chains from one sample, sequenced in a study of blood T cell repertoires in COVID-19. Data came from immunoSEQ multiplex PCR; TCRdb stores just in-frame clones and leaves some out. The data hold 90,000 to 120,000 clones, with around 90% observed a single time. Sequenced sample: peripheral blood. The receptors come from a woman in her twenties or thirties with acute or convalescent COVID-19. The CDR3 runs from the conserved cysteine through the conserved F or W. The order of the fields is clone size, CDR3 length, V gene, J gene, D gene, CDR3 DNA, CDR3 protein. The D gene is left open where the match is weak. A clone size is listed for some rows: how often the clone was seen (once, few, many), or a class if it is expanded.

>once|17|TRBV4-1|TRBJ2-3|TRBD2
TGCGCCAGCAGCGATATAGCGGGAGGGACCTCCACAGATACGCAGTATTTT
CASSDIAGGTSTDTQYF
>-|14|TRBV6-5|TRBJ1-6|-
TGTGCCAGTACTCCGGGAACAGTACCCTCACCCCTCCACTTT
CASTPGTVPSPLHF
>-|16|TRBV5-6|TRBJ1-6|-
TGTGCCAGCAGCTTGGGGGGCAGAGCATATAATTCACCCCTCCACTTT
CASSLGGRAYNSPLHF
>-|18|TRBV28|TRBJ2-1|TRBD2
TGTGCCAGCAGTTTACCCGCCCTACTAGCGGGAGTACCCGATGAGCAGTTCTTC
CASSLPALLAGVPDEQFF
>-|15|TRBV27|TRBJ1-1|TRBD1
TGTGCCAGCAGTTTGAACAGGGGTTTGAACACTGAAGCTTTCTTT
CASSLNRGLNTEAFF
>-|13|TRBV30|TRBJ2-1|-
TGTGCCCTAAGTCGGGGTGGGTACAATGAGCAGTTCTTC
CALSRGGYNEQFF
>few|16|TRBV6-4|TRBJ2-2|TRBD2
TGTGCCAGTCATACTAGCGGGGGACGGAACACCGGGGAGCTGTTTTTT
CASHTSGGRNTGELFF
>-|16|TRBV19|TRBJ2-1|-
TGTGCCAGTAGTATAGCTCCGCCGCACAGCCTCAATGAGCAGTTCTTC
CASSIAPPHSLNEQFF
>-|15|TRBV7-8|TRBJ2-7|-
TGTGCCAGCAGCCCTGGTCTAGCGAGCTCCTACGAGCAGTACTTC
CASSPGLASSYEQYF
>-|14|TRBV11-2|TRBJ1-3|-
TGTGCCAGCAGCCTAGATCCAGGGCGAAACACCATATATTTT
CASSLDPGRNTIYF
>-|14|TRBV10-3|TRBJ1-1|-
TGTGCCATCAGTGAGTCGGGATCATTAGGGGCAGCTTTCTTT
CAISESGSLGAAFF
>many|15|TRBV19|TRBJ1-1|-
TGTGCCAGCAAACAACGGGCGGGATCGGTCACTGAAGCTTTCTTT
CASKQRAGSVTEAFF
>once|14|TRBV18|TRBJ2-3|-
TGTGCCAGCTCACCACTATCTAGCACAGATACGCAGTATTTT
CASSPLSSTDTQYF
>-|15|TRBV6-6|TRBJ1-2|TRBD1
TGTGCCAGCAGTAAGCGACAGGGGGCGGGATATGGCTACACCTTC
CASSKRQGAGYGYTF
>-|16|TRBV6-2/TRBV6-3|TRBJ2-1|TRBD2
TGTGCCAGCAGTCTCCCCCCTAGCGGGGGGGCCCATGAGCAGTTCTTC
CASSLPPSGGAHEQFF
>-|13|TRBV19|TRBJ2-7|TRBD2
TGTGCCAGTAGTGTGACTAGCGGCTACGAGCAGTACTTC
CASSVTSGYEQYF
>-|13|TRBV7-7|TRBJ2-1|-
TGTGCTAGCAGCCCGGGACTTAACAATGAGCAGTTCTTC
CASSPGLNNEQFF
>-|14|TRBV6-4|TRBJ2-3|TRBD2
TGTGCCAGCAGTGAGCGGGGGGGCCCAGATACGCAGTATTTT
CASSERGGPDTQYF
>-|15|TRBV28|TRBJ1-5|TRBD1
TGTGCCAGCAGTTTAACCACAGGGGTGCGGCAGCCCCAGCATTTT
CASSLTTGVRQPQHF
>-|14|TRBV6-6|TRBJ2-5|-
TGTGCCAGCAGGTCTATTGGGGGCCGGGAGACCCAGTACTTC
CASRSIGGRETQYF
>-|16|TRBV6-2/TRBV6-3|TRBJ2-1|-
TGTGCCAGCAGTTACTCCCAGAGGGAGGCCTACAATGAGCAGTTCTTC
CASSYSQREAYNEQFF
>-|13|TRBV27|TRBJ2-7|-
TGTGCCACCTCGGTGGCAGGGACCTACGAGCAGTACTTC
CATSVAGTYEQYF
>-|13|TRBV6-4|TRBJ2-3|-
TGTGCCAGCAGTGACTCGACTACAGATACGCAGTATTTT
CASSDSTTDTQYF
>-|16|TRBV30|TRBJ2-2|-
TGTGCCTGGAATGGGCTTGCAGGGGCGAACACCGGGGAGCTGTTTTTT
CAWNGLAGANTGELFF
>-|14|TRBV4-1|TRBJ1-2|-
TGCGCCAGCAGCCAAGAGAAATGGCCATATGGCTACACCTTC
CASSQEKWPYGYTF
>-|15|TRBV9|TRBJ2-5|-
TGTGCCAGCAGCGTAGCCCCACTGAACCAAGAGACCCAGTACTTC
CASSVAPLNQETQYF
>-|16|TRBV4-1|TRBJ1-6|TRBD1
TGCGCCAGCAGCCATCCGGGACAGGGGAGGAATTCACCCCTCCACTTT
CASSHPGQGRNSPLHF
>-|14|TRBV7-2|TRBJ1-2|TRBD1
TGTGCCAGCAGCTTAGCGACAGGGGTCCATGGCTACACCTTC
CASSLATGVHGYTF
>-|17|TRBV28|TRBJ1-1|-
TGTGCCAGCAGCCATGGCAGGGGTCGCCACGGGAACACTGAAGCTTTCTTT
CASSHGRGRHGNTEAFF
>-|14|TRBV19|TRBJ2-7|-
TGTGCCAGTAGTATAGGTCTACAGGGCCACGAGCAGTACTTC
CASSIGLQGHEQYF
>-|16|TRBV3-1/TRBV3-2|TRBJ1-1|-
TGTGCCAGCAGCCCATTCGGGGGGGGCTCGGGCACTGAAGCTTTCTTT
CASSPFGGGSGTEAFF
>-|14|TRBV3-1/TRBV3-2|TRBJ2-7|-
TGTGCCAGCAGCCAAGGTAGAGGGTCCTACGAGCAGTACTTC
CASSQGRGSYEQYF
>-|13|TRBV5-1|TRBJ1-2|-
TGCGCCAGCAGCCCAGGGCAGAACTATGGCTACACCTTC
CASSPGQNYGYTF
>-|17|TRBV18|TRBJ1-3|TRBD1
TGTGCCAGCTCGCCGACAGGGTCCGGGAGCTCTGGAAACACCATATATTTT
CASSPTGSGSSGNTIYF
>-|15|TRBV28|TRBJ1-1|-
TGTGCCAGCAGAGAATCCGGACATAAGAACACTGAAGCTTTCTTT
CASRESGHKNTEAFF
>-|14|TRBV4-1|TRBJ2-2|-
TGCGCCAGCAGCCAACGCAGGGAAGCCGGGGAGCTGTTTTTT
CASSQRREAGELFF
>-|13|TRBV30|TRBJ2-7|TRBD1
TGTGCCTGGAGGGCCAGGGGGTCAGACGAGCAGTACTTC
CAWRARGSDEQYF
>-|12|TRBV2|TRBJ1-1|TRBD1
TGTGCCAGCATAGGGACAGAGAACGAAGCTTTCTTT
CASIGTENEAFF
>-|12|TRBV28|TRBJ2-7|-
TGTGCCAGCAGTTTCGACACCCTCGAGCAGTACTTC
CASSFDTLEQYF
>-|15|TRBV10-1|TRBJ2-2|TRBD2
TGCGCCAGCAGTGAGGCGACTAGCGAAACCGGGGAGCTGTTTTTT
CASSEATSETGELFF
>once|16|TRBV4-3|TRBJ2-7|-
TGCGCCAGCAGCCAAGATATAAGTCGGCAGGGTTACGAGCAGTACTTC
CASSQDISRQGYEQYF
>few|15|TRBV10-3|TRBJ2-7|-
TGTGCCATCAGTGAGTCCTTGGGGGGATCCTACGAGCAGTACTTC
CAISESLGGSYEQYF
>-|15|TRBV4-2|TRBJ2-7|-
TGTGCCAGCAGCCAAGATAGGGGCAGGAGCCACGAGCAGTACTTC
CASSQDRGRSHEQYF
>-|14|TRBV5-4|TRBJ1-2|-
TGTGCCAGCAGCTTGGATACAGGGTACTATGGCTACACCTTC
CASSLDTGYYGYTF
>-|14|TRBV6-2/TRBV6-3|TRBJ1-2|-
TGTGCCAGCACCCCAGGTGCAGATTCGGGTGGCTACACCTTC
CASTPGADSGGYTF
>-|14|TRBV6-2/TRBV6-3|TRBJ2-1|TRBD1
TGTGCCAGCAGTACCAGGACAGGGATGCGTGAGCAGTTCTTC
CASSTRTGMREQFF
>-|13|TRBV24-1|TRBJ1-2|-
TGTGCCACCAGGTCAGGGAAGAACTATGGCTACACCTTC
CATRSGKNYGYTF